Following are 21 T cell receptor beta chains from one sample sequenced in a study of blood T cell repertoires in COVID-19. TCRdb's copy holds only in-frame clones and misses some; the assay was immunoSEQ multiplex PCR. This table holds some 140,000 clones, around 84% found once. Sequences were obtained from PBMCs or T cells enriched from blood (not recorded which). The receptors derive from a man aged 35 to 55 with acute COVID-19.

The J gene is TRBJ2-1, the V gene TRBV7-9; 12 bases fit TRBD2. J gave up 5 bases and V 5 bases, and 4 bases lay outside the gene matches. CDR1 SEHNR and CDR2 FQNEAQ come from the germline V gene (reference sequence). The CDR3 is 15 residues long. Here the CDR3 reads CASSTSGGPNNEQFF. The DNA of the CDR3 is TGTGCCAGCAGCACTAGCGGGGGGCCTAACAATGAGCAGTTCTTC.

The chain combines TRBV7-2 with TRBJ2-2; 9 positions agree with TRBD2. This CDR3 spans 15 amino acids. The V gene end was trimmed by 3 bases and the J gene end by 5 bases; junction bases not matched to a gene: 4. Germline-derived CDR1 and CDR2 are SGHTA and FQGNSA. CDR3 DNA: TGTGCCAGCAGCTTTGGACTAGCGTATACCGGGGAGCTGTTTTTT. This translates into CASSFGLAYTGELFF. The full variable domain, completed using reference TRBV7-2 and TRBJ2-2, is GAGVSQSPSNKVTEKGKDVELRCDPISGHTALYWYRQSLGQGLEFLIYFQGNSAPDKSGLPSDRFSAERTGGSVSTLTIQRTQQEDSAVYLCASSFGLAYTGELFFGEGSRLTVL.

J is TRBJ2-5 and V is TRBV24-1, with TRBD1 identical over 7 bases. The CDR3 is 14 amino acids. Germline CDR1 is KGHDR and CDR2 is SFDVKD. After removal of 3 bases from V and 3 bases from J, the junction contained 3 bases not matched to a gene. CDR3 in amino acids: CATSDLGTEETQYF. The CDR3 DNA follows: TGTGCCACCAGTGATCTAGGGACAGAAGAGACCCAGTACTTC.

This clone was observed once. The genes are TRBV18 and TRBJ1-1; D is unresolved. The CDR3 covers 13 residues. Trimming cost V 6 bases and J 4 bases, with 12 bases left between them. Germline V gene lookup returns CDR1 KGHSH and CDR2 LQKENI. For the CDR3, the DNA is TGTGCCAGCTCCCCCAATCCCAGCACTGAAGCTTTCTTT. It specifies CASSPNPSTEAFF. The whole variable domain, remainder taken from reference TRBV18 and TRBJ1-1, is NAGVMQNPRHLVRRRGQEARLRCSPMKGHSHVYWYRQLPEEGLKFMVYLQKENIIDESGMPKERFSAEFPKEGPSILRIQQVVRGDSAAYFCASSPNPSTEAFFGQGTRLTVV.

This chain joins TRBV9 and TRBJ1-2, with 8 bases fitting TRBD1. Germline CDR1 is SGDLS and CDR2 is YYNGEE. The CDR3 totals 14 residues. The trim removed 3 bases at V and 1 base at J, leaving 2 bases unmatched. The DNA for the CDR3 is TGTGCCAGCAGCGAAACAGGGGGTAACTATGGCTACACCTTC. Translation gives CASSETGGNYGYTF.

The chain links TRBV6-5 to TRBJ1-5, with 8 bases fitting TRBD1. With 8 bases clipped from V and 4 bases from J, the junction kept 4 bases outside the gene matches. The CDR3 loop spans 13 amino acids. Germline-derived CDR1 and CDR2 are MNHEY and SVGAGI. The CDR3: CASHRGNNQPQHF. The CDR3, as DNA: TGTGCCAGCCACAGGGGGAATAATCAGCCCCAGCATTTT.

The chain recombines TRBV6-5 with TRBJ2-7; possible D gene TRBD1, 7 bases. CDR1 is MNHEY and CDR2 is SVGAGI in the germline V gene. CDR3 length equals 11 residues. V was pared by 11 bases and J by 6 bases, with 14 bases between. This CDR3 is CAARQGGEQYF. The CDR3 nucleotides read TGTGCCGCCCGGCAGGGGGGCGAGCAGTACTTC.

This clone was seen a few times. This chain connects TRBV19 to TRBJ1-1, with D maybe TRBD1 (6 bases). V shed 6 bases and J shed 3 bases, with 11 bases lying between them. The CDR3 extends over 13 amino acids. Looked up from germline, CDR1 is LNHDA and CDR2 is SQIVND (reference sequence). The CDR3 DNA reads TGTGCCAGTAGCCCCCAGGGGTACACTGAAGCTTTCTTT. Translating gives CASSPQGYTEAFF.

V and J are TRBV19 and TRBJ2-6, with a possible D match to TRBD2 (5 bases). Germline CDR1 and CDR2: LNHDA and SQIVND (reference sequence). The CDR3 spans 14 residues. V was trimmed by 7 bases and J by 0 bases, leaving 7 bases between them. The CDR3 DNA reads TGTGCCAGTATCGGAGGCTCTGGGGCCAACGTCCTGACTTTC. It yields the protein CASIGGSGANVLTF.

This CDR3 is CASSFRGSTNEKLFF. In DNA, the CDR3 is TGTGCCAGCAGCTTCAGAGGATCAACTAATGAAAAACTGTTTTTT. This chain connects TRBV7-2 to TRBJ1-4; D call uncertain. CDR1 and CDR2 (germline): SGHTA, FQGNSA. The V end lost 3 bases, the J end lost 0 bases, and 8 bases lay between the germline ends. The CDR3 is 15 amino acids.

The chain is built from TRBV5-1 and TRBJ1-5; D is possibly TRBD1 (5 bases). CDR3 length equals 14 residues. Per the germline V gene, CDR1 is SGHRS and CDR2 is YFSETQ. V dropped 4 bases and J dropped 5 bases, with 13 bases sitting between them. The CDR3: CASSLDTPDQPQHF. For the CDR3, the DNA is TGCGCCAGCAGCCTGGACACCCCCGATCAGCCCCAGCATTTT.

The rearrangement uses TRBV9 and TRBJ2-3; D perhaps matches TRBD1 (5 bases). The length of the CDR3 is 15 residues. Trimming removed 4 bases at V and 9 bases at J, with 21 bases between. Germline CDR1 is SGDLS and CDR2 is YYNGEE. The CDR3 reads CASSPTTDAESTQYF. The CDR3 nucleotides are TGTGCCAGCAGCCCAACGACAGACGCCGAGTCCACGCAGTATTTT. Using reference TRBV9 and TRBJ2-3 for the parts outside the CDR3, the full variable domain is DSGVTQTPKHLITATGQRVTLRCSPRSGDLSVYWYQQSLDQGLQFLIQYYNGEERAKGNILERFSAQQFPDLHSELNLSSLELGDSALYFCASSPTTDAESTQYFGPGTRLTVL.

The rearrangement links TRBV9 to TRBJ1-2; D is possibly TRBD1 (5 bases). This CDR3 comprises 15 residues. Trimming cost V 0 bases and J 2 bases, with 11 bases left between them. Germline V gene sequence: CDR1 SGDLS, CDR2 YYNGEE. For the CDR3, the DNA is TGTGCCAGCAGCGTAGAGGTGGGGGGAAACTATGGCTACACCTTC. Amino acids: CASSVEVGGNYGYTF.

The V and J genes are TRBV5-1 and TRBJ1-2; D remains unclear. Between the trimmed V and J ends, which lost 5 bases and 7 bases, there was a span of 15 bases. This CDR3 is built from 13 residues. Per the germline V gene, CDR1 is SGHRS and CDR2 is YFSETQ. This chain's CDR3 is CASSPDQTSGYTF. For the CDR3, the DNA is TGCGCCAGCAGTCCGGACCAGACTAGTGGCTACACCTTC.

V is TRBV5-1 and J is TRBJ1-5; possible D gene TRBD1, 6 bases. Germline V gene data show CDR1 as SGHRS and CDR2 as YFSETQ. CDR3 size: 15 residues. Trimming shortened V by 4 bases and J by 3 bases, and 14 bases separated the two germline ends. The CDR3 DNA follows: TGCGCCAGCAGCCCGGTAGCAGGGGTCAATCAGCCCCAGCATTTT. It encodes CASSPVAGVNQPQHF. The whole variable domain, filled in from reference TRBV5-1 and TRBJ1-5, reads KAGVTQTPRYLIKTRGQQVTLSCSPISGHRSVSWYQQTPGQGLQFLFEYFSETQRNKGNFPGRFSGRQFSNSRSEMNVSTLELGDSALYLCASSPVAGVNQPQHFGDGTRLSIL.

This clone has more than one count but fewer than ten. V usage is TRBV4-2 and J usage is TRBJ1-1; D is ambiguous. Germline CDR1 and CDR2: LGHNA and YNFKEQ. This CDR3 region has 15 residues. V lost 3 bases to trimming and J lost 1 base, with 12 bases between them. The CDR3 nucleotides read TGTGCCAGCAGCCAGTCTCGCGGCAGGAACACTGAAGCTTTCTTT. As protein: CASSQSRGRNTEAFF.

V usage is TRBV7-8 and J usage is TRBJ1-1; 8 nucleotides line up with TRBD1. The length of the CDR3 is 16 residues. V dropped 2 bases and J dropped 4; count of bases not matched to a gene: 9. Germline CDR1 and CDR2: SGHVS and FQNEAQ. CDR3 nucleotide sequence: TGTGCCAGCAGCTTAAGAGCCCAGGGGGCCAGCACTGAAGCTTTCTTT. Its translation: CASSLRAQGASTEAFF.

The CDR3 sequence: CASSPGAGNSPLHF. The CDR3 DNA sequence: TGTGCCAGCAGCCCTGGCGCGGGGAATTCACCCCTCCACTTT. This chain links TRBV9 with TRBJ1-6; D remains unclear. In germline, CDR1 is SGDLS, CDR2 YYNGEE. Trimming left V 4 bases short and J 7 bases short, with 12 bases between. This CDR3 has 14 amino acids.

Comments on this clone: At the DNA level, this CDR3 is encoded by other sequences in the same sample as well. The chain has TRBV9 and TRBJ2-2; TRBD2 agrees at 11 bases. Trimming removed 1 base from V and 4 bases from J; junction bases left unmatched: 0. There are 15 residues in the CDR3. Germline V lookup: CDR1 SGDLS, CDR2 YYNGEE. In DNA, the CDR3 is TGTGCCAGCAGCGTACTAGCGGGGGGCACCGGGGAGCTGTTTTTT. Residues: CASSVLAGGTGELFF.

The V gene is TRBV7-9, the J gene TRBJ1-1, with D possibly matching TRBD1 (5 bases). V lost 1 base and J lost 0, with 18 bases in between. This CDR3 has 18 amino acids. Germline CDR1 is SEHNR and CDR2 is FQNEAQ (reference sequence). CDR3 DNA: TGTGCCAGCAGCTTAGTATCTTGGGGCAGCTACATGAACACTGAAGCTTTCTTT. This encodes CASSLVSWGSYMNTEAFF.

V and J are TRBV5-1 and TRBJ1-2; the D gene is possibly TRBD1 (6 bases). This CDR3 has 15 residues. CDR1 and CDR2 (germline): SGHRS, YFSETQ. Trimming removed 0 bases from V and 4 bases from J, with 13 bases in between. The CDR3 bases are TGCGCCAGCAGCTTGGCCCTTACAGGGTTCTATGGCTACACCTTC. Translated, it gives CASSLALTGFYGYTF. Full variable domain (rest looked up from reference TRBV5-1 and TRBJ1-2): KAGVTQTPRYLIKTRGQQVTLSCSPISGHRSVSWYQQTPGQGLQFLFEYFSETQRNKGNFPGRFSGRQFSNSRSEMNVSTLELGDSALYLCASSLALTGFYGYTFGSGTRLTVV.